These 10 T cell receptor beta chains share one sample of origin, sequenced in a study of beta chain features in type 1 diabetes. Reverse transcribing all isolated RNA meant expressed TCRB transcripts were sequenced. Method: immunoSEQ multiplex PCR; TCRdb's copy keeps in-frame clones and lacks some. The repertoire holds 130,000 to 150,000 clones, with around a tenth as singletons. The sample comprised central memory CD4+ T cells from blood. These receptors all stem from a young man in good health.

Points on this clone: Without the conserved terminal phenylalanine or tryptophan, this CDR3 likely stems from a read error. The genes are TRBV30 and TRBJ2-7; the D gene is possibly TRBD2 (7 bases). This CDR3 has 12 residues. V gave up 1 base and J gave up 6 bases, with 10 bases separating them. The germline V gene has CDR1 GTSNPN and CDR2 SVGIG (reference sequence). The CDR3 reads CAWSGGGLEQYL. CDR3 in DNA: TGTGCCTGGAGTGGGGGGGGCCTCGAGCAGTACCTC.

This clone was detected a few times. V is TRBV27 and J is TRBJ2-1, with 10 bases fitting TRBD2. Germline values: CDR1 MNHEY, CDR2 SMNVEV (reference sequence). The ends lost 5 bases at V and 7 bases at J; junction bases unmatched: 14. The CDR3 length is 17 residues. CDR3 sequence (DNA): TGTGCCAGCAGTCCCACTCCGCTAGCGGGGGTCGGTAATGAGCAGTTCTTC. This sequence encodes CASSPTPLAGVGNEQFF.

This clone was seen a handful of times. The chain is built from TRBV18 and TRBJ2-6; 8 positions agree with TRBD1. From germline, CDR1 is KGHSH and CDR2 LQKENI. V shed 2 bases, J shed 2 bases, and the junction held 5 bases outside the gene matches. CDR3 length: 17 residues. The CDR3 bases are TGTGCCAGCTCACCAGCAGGGGGCGCGCCTGGGGCCAACGTCCTGACTTTC. Protein product: CASSPAGGAPGANVLTF.

This clone was counted between two and nine times. The rearrangement joins TRBV14 to TRBJ1-3; D ambiguous. The V gene lost 1 base and the J gene lost 4 bases, with 5 bases spanning the gap. Germline lookup yields CDR1 SGHDN and CDR2 FVKESK. The CDR3 covers 13 residues. CDR3 loop: CASSQVQGNTIYF. CDR3 DNA: TGTGCCAGCAGCCAAGTCCAGGGAAACACCATATATTTT.

A few counts support this clone. V and J are TRBV4-3 and TRBJ1-2, with TRBD1 as a possible D gene (6 bases). The V and J ends lost 0 bases and 8 bases respectively, with 13 bases between them. The CDR3 totals 14 residues. Looked up from germline, CDR1 is LGHNA and CDR2 is YSLEER. The DNA for the CDR3 is TGCGCCAGCAGCCAAGACAACAATCAGGGGGGCTACACCTTC. It encodes CASSQDNNQGGYTF.

The chain links TRBV25-1 to TRBJ2-1; TRBD2 aligns across 13 bases. The CDR3 sequence is 16 residues long. V was pared by 0 bases and J by 5 bases, with 1 base of the junction left unmatched. Per germline, CDR1 MGHDK and CDR2 SYGVNS. CDR3 sequence: CASSEYGLAGDNEQFF. CDR3 in DNA: TGTGCCAGCAGTGAATACGGACTAGCGGGGGACAATGAGCAGTTCTTC. The full variable domain, in which reference TRBV25-1 and TRBJ2-1 provide the parts outside the CDR3, is EADIYQTPRYLVIGTGKKITLECSQTMGHDKMYWYQQDPGMELHLIHYSYGVNSTEKGDLSSESTVSRIRTEHFPLTLESARPSHTSQYLCASSEYGLAGDNEQFFGPGTRLTVL.

In its sample, this clone was seen a few times. The rearrangement links TRBV7-2 to TRBJ1-5; 9 bases align to TRBD1. This CDR3 has 16 residues. Losses at the gene ends were 4 bases for V and 0 bases for J; bases not matched to a gene: 4. The germline CDR1 and CDR2 sequences are SGHTA and FQGNSA. This chain's CDR3 is CASSSADRGSNQPQHF. For the CDR3, the DNA is TGTGCCAGCAGCTCTGCGGACAGGGGTAGCAATCAGCCCCAGCATTTT.

V gene TRBV4-2 combines with J gene TRBJ2-1; 10 bases line up with TRBD1. Germline CDR1 is LGHNA and CDR2 is YNFKEQ. There are 17 residues in the CDR3. Trimming at V came to 2 bases and at J to 3 bases, leaving 7 bases not matched to a gene. The CDR3 sequence: CASSQWPGQGSYNEQFF. DNA of the CDR3: TGTGCCAGCAGCCAATGGCCGGGACAGGGGAGCTACAATGAGCAGTTCTTC.

The gene calls are TRBV2 and TRBJ2-5; D gene unclear. Trimming cost V 6 bases and J 0 bases, with 5 bases left between them. This CDR3 spans 12 amino acids. Germline assignment: CDR1 SNHLY and CDR2 FYNNEI. The CDR3 sequence: CASSLDQETQYF. The CDR3 nucleotides are TGTGCCAGCAGCCTCGACCAAGAGACCCAGTACTTC.

The V gene is TRBV28, the J gene TRBJ1-3; D remains ambiguous. V was shortened by 4 bases and J by 3 bases, with 10 bases between the two germline ends. Per germline, CDR1 MDHEN and CDR2 SYDVKM. This CDR3 region has 14 residues. The CDR3 bases are TGTGCCAGCAGTTGGACGAGCGGTGGAAACACCATATATTTT. Amino acid sequence: CASSWTSGGNTIYF. Full variable domain (outside the CDR3, taken from reference TRBV28 and TRBJ1-3): DVKVTQSSRYLVKRTGEKVFLECVQDMDHENMFWYRQDPGLGLRLIYFSYDVKMKEKGDIPEGYSVSREKKERFSLILESASTNQTSMYLCASSWTSGGNTIYFGEGSWLTVV.